The source of this TCR beta chain is a study of shared clonotypes between healthy human individuals. Study in general: CD8 memory received one plate per donor, CD8 naive two, CD4 memory three and CD4 naive three. Study-wide results and limits: Sorted-subset samples were not fully sequenced, rarefaction indicated.

CDR3 length equals 13 residues. Trimming cost V 4 bases and J 5 bases; bases outside gene matches: 6. CDR1 and CDR2 (germline): SGHNT, YYREEE (reference sequence). CD8 memory cells included CD45RO+ cells plus CCR7-negative CD45RA+ TemRA cells. Authors' analysis steps: For the immunoSEQ data, sequences were junction-only without quality scores, so filtering differed. The table came from immunoSEQ multiplex PCR; TCRdb's copy has only in-frame clones and leaves some out. V, J and clone size reflect that table, while D and trimming were determined from the DNA. The repertoire holds about 380,000 clones, with approximately 96% as singletons. Notes on this clone: As yet, its antigen is unknown.

This chain links TRBV5-4 with TRBJ2-7, with 7 nucleotides matching TRBD1. The sequence was collected from a man under 40 in good health. Material for sequencing was memory CD8+ T cells sorted from blood. Documented subset: CD45RO+ cells pooled with CCR7-negative TemRA cells. This chain's CDR3 is CASSHRGKNEQYF. The CDR3 region has the DNA TGTGCCAGCAGCCACAGGGGTAAAAACGAGCAGTACTTC. Combining the CDR3 with reference TRBV5-4 and TRBJ2-7 gives the whole variable domain ETGVTQSPTHLIKTRGQQVTLRCSSQSGHNTVSWYQQALGQGPQFIFQYYREEENGRGNFPPRFSGLQFPNYSSELNVNALELDDSALYLCASSHRGKNEQYFGPGTRLTVT.